Presented here are 20 T cell receptor beta chains from one specimen sequenced in a study of blood T cell repertoires in COVID-19. Measured with immunoSEQ multiplex PCR; TCRdb has only the in-frame clones, and not every one. The sample yields roughly 150,000 clones, about 80% seen once. The material sequenced was peripheral blood. These receptors were collected from a human donor in a cohort sampled during active COVID-19.

V and J are TRBV9 and TRBJ2-1, with 13 bases fitting TRBD2. CDR1 and CDR2 (germline): SGDLS, YYNGEE. Trimming removed 5 bases from V and 8 bases from J; junction bases left unmatched: 7. The CDR3 covers 15 residues. The CDR3 DNA reads TGTGCCAGCAGTGAGACTAGCGGGGGGCCCTATGAGCAGTTCTTC. It is translated as CASSETSGGPYEQFF.

The chain links TRBV21-1 to TRBJ2-1; the D call TRBD2 from the table was never checked on the DNA. TRBV21-1 is marked as a pseudogene. The CDR3 runs to 15 residues. The CDR3 nucleotides are TGTGCCAGCAGCAAGGACGGGGGGGCCTGCAATGAGCAGTTCTTC. Protein product: CASSKDGGACNEQFF.

The chain couples TRBV11-3 to TRBJ2-2; 7 bases fit TRBD1. The CDR3 spans 15 residues. The V gene's germline CDR1 is SGHNT and CDR2 YENEEA. With V trimmed by 5 bases and J by 3 bases, 6 bases remained unmatched. CDR3 residues: CASSPNQGDTGELFF. CDR3 nucleotide sequence: TGTGCCAGCAGCCCAAATCAGGGGGACACCGGGGAGCTGTTTTTT.

CDR3 nucleotide sequence: TGTGCCAGTAAAGCTCGGGGTTATCGCGGCGAGCAGTACTTC. Its translation: CASKARGYRGEQYF. V is TRBV19 and J is TRBJ2-7; D may be TRBD2 (5 bases). The CDR3 has 14 amino acids. Germline values: CDR1 LNHDA, CDR2 SQIVND (reference sequence). The V end lost 7 bases, the J end lost 6 bases, and 19 bases lay between the germline ends.

The chain links TRBV11-2 to TRBJ2-7; D perhaps matches TRBD1 (5 bases). The V gene lost 0 bases and the J gene lost 7 bases, with 13 bases spanning the gap. CDR1 and CDR2 from the germline V gene are SGHAT and FQNNGV. This CDR3 contains 14 residues. The CDR3 DNA follows: TGTGCCAGCAGCTTAGATTGGACCTCAGGGGAGCAGTACTTC. It yields the protein CASSLDWTSGEQYF.

The V call is TRBV7-6, the J call TRBJ1-5; D not resolved. The V and J ends lost 4 bases and 0 bases respectively, with 10 bases between them. The CDR3 length is 15 residues. Germline V lookup: CDR1 SGHVS, CDR2 FNYEAQ. CDR3 DNA: TGTGCCAGCAGCTCCGACAATTATAGCAATCAGCCCCAGCATTTT. This codes for CASSSDNYSNQPQHF.

The chain links TRBV5-1 to TRBJ2-1; 9 bases agree with TRBD2. Germline-derived CDR1 and CDR2 are SGHRS and YFSETQ. Unmatched junction bases numbered 10, after V lost 6 bases and J lost 6 bases. The length of the CDR3 is 15 residues. In DNA form, the CDR3 reads TGCGCCAGCACTCCTCTAGCGGGGTCGTTCAATGAGCAGTTCTTC. Its protein is CASTPLAGSFNEQFF. Full variable domain (missing parts from reference TRBV5-1 and TRBJ2-1): KAGVTQTPRYLIKTRGQQVTLSCSPISGHRSVSWYQQTPGQGLQFLFEYFSETQRNKGNFPGRFSGRQFSNSRSEMNVSTLELGDSALYLCASTPLAGSFNEQFFGPGTRLTVL.

V and J are TRBV2 and TRBJ1-6; 8 nucleotides align to TRBD1. The CDR3 runs 15 residues. The ends lost 4 bases at V and 7 bases at J; junction bases unmatched: 6. Germline assignment: CDR1 SNHLY and CDR2 FYNNEI. For the CDR3, the DNA is TGTGCCAGCAGTGGGGACAGGTCGGTGAATTCACCCCTCCACTTT. Translated: CASSGDRSVNSPLHF.

In this sample, this clone turned up once. The V and J genes are TRBV7-2 and TRBJ2-4; maybe TRBD2 (5 bases). The germline V gene has CDR1 SGHTA and CDR2 FQGNSA. The V gene lost 1 base and the J gene lost 0 bases, with 7 bases spanning the gap. This CDR3 region has 15 residues. CDR3 nucleotide sequence: TGTGCCAGCAGCTTAGACGGACTAGCCAAAAACATTCAGTACTTC. Translating it yields CASSLDGLAKNIQYF.

This chain uses TRBV28 with TRBJ1-5; 7 nucleotides match TRBD1. Germline loops: CDR1 MDHEN, CDR2 SYDVKM. There are 15 residues in the CDR3. After removal of 6 bases from V and 5 bases from J, the junction contained 10 bases not matched to a gene. This CDR3 is CASSLTGRLDQPQHF. As DNA, the CDR3 is TGTGCCAGCAGCTTGACAGGGCGTCTCGATCAGCCCCAGCATTTT.

There are a few counts of this clone. The DNA of the CDR3 is TGTGCCACCAGTGATTCACGACTAGCGGGGGGGCCGGCGGATACGCAGTATTTT. This sequence encodes CATSDSRLAGGPADTQYF. The rearrangement uses TRBV24-1 and TRBJ2-3; 14 bases agree with TRBD2. The CDR3 extends over 18 amino acids. The germline CDR1 and CDR2 sequences are KGHDR and SFDVKD. Trimming at V came to 2 bases and at J to 6 bases, leaving 9 bases not matched to a gene.

This chain joins TRBV6-6 and TRBJ1-1; D remains ambiguous. The CDR3 has 14 residues. V lost 2 bases and J lost 4, with 11 bases in between. Germline-derived CDR1 and CDR2 are MNHNY and SVGAGI (reference sequence). CDR3 sequence: CASSYEVKRTEAFF. The CDR3 DNA reads as TGTGCCAGCAGTTACGAGGTCAAGCGCACTGAAGCTTTCTTT.

This rearrangement joins TRBV18 to TRBJ1-6; D gene unclear. Germline CDR1 KGHSH, CDR2 LQKENI. This CDR3 comprises 16 residues. V was cut by 3 bases and J by 0 bases, with 9 bases left in between. The CDR3 nucleotides are TGTGCCAGCTCACCGAAAATCGGCTCCTATAATTCACCCCTCCACTTT. Translated: CASSPKIGSYNSPLHF.

CDR3 in DNA: TGCGCCAGCAGCCAAGCCAGGGGAAACTATGGCTACACCTTC. It codes for CASSQARGNYGYTF. The chain is built from TRBV4-1 and TRBJ1-2; perhaps TRBD1 as D (6 bases). CDR1 and CDR2 (germline): MGHRA, YSYEKL. Trimming removed 1 base from V and 2 bases from J, with 8 bases in between. The length of the CDR3 is 14 residues.

The chain carries TRBV18 and TRBJ2-7; D is perhaps TRBD1 (6 bases). The CDR3 has 12 residues. With 6 bases removed from V and 6 bases from J, the gap between germline ends came to 12 bases. In germline, CDR1 is KGHSH, CDR2 LQKENI. CDR3 protein: CASSSQGGEQYF. The CDR3 DNA reads as TGTGCCAGCTCCTCCCAAGGGGGCGAGCAGTACTTC.

The chain combines TRBV7-9 with TRBJ1-6, with D possibly matching TRBD1 (6 bases). With 2 bases removed from V and 10 bases from J, the gap between germline ends came to 12 bases. CDR1 and CDR2 from the germline V gene are SEHNR and FQNEAQ (reference sequence). The CDR3 is 14 residues long. In DNA, the CDR3 is TGTGCCAGCAGCTTATCAACAGGGTTCTCACCCCTCCACTTT. It translates to CASSLSTGFSPLHF. Supplemented by reference TRBV7-9 and TRBJ1-6, the full variable domain reads DTGVSQNPRHKITKRGQNVTFRCDPISEHNRLYWYRQTLGQGPEFLTYFQNEAQLEKSRLLSDRFSAERPKGSFSTLEIQRTEQGDSAMYLCASSLSTGFSPLHFGNGTRLTVT.

The rearrangement links TRBV6-5 to TRBJ2-5, with 10 nucleotides matching TRBD2. Trimming cost V 4 bases and J 10 bases; bases outside gene matches: 9. This CDR3 region has 14 residues. Germline CDR1 is MNHEY and CDR2 is SVGAGI. The CDR3 region has the DNA TGTGCCAGCAGTTCGACTAGCGGGCGCAATTACCAGTACTTC. Its translation: CASSSTSGRNYQYF.

CDR3 loop: CASSSHLGRSSYEQYF. CDR3 sequence (DNA): TGTGCCAGCAGCTCCCATTTGGGGCGGAGCTCCTACGAGCAGTACTTC. The V gene is TRBV7-9, the J gene TRBJ2-7; TRBD1 might be the D (5 bases). This CDR3 comprises 16 residues. Germline CDR1 reads SEHNR; CDR2 reads FQNEAQ (reference sequence). Trimming removed 4 bases from V and 0 bases from J, with 16 bases in between.

The V and J genes are TRBV11-2 and TRBJ2-7; TRBD1 agrees at 11 bases. This CDR3 has 16 residues. Per the germline V gene, CDR1 is SGHAT and CDR2 is FQNNGV. V shed 5 bases, J shed 5 bases, and the junction held 11 bases outside the gene matches. The CDR3: CASSPGGKGQGDEQYF. In DNA, the CDR3 is TGTGCCAGCAGCCCAGGAGGAAAGGGACAGGGGGACGAGCAGTACTTC.

This clone has more than one count but fewer than ten. The CDR3 sequence: CASGGTGNSYEQYF. The CDR3 region has the DNA TGTGCCAGCGGGGGGACAGGGAACTCCTACGAGCAGTACTTC. V and J are TRBV6-5 and TRBJ2-7; 9 bases line up with TRBD1. The germline V gene has CDR1 MNHEY and CDR2 SVGAGI. CDR3 size: 14 residues. Trimming at V came to 8 bases and at J to 0 bases, leaving 5 bases not matched to a gene.